This is a list of T cell receptor beta chains from one sample in a study of response to subunit inactivated influenza vaccine. In TCRdb, the RT-PCR reads were re-called with MiXCR into one record per CDR3 protein. The sample lists hundreds of thousands of distinct CDR3 sequences, 15% to 18% occurring once. The specimen comprised PBMCs from blood, sampled less than 13 days after vaccination. The receptors derive from a man in his fifties or sixties who received an inactivated influenza vaccine. CDR3s include the opening cysteine and the closing phenylalanine or tryptophan. D genes are given only for firm matches. Size values are once, few and many counts, or a class for expanded clones, and some rows have none.

cdr3_length: 15; d_call: NA; clone_size: few; v_call: TRBV12-3/TRBV12-4; j_call: TRBJ1-2; cdr3_aa: CASRGSGTARVGYTF; cdr3_nt: TGTGCCAGCAGGGGATCCGGGACGGCCCGGGTTGGCTACACCTTC
cdr3_length: 15; d_call: NA; clone_size: few; v_call: TRBV18; j_call: TRBJ1-6; cdr3_aa: CASSPEDKLLTPLHF; cdr3_nt: TGTGCCAGCTCACCGGAGGACAAACTCCTTACACCCCTCCACTTT
cdr3_length: 15; d_call: NA; clone_size: few; v_call: TRBV4-1; j_call: TRBJ1-3; cdr3_aa: CASSQGILSGNTIYF; cdr3_nt: TGCGCCAGCAGCCAAGGGATCCTCTCTGGAAACACCATATATTTT
cdr3_length: 16; d_call: TRBD2; clone_size: few; v_call: TRBV5-1; j_call: TRBJ2-2; cdr3_aa: CASSLLAGEYTGELFF; cdr3_nt: TGCGCCAGCAGCTTACTAGCGGGAGAATACACCGGGGAGCTGTTTTTT
cdr3_length: 14; d_call: TRBD2; clone_size: NA; v_call: TRBV20-1; j_call: TRBJ2-1; cdr3_aa: CSARSSGSYNEQFF; cdr3_nt: TGCAGTGCTAGGAGTAGCGGGAGTTACAATGAGCAGTTCTTC
cdr3_length: 15; d_call: NA; clone_size: few; v_call: TRBV6-5; j_call: TRBJ1-6; cdr3_aa: CASSYIGRHNSPLHF; cdr3_nt: TGTGCCAGCAGCTACATAGGACGGCATAATTCACCCCTCCACTTT
cdr3_length: 11; d_call: NA; clone_size: few; v_call: TRBV29-1; j_call: TRBJ1-2; cdr3_aa: CSVITVGGYTF; cdr3_nt: TGCAGCGTTATTACAGTTGGCGGCTACACCTTC
cdr3_length: 15; d_call: NA; clone_size: once; v_call: TRBV28; j_call: TRBJ1-1; cdr3_aa: CASTAIGGPNTEAFF; cdr3_nt: TGTGCCAGCACCGCTATCGGAGGGCCCAACACTGAAGCTTTCTTT
cdr3_length: 17; d_call: NA; clone_size: few; v_call: TRBV4-3; j_call: TRBJ1-5; cdr3_aa: CASSPTLVTGSNQPQHF; cdr3_nt: TGCGCCAGCAGCCCCACGTTGGTAACTGGGTCGAATCAGCCCCAGCATTTT
cdr3_length: 15; d_call: NA; clone_size: NA; v_call: TRBV5-1; j_call: TRBJ1-1; cdr3_aa: CASSLAAEVDTEAFF; cdr3_nt: TGCGCCAGCAGCTTGGCCGCCGAAGTGGACACTGAAGCTTTCTTT
cdr3_length: 14; d_call: NA; clone_size: few; v_call: TRBV7-2; j_call: TRBJ2-7; cdr3_aa: CASSLWSTPYEQYF; cdr3_nt: TGTGCCAGCAGCTTATGGAGCACCCCCTACGAGCAGTACTTC
cdr3_length: 14; d_call: TRBD1; clone_size: few; v_call: TRBV30; j_call: TRBJ1-6; cdr3_aa: CAWKDRGGVSPLHF; cdr3_nt: TGTGCCTGGAAGGATCGAGGGGGCGTTTCACCCCTCCACTTT
cdr3_length: 14; d_call: NA; clone_size: few; v_call: TRBV6-2/TRBV6-3; j_call: TRBJ2-7; cdr3_aa: CASRLQGGAYEQYF; cdr3_nt: TGTGCCAGCAGACTTCAGGGAGGAGCCTACGAGCAGTACTTC
cdr3_length: 16; d_call: TRBD2; clone_size: few; v_call: TRBV5-8; j_call: TRBJ2-2; cdr3_aa: CASSGGSGGPTGELFF; cdr3_nt: TGTGCCAGCAGCGGCGGTAGCGGGGGGCCGACCGGGGAGCTGTTTTTT
cdr3_length: 14; d_call: NA; clone_size: few; v_call: TRBV20-1; j_call: TRBJ1-6; cdr3_aa: CSASQGLGASPLHF; cdr3_nt: TGCAGTGCTAGTCAGGGACTGGGGGCTTCACCCCTCCACTTT
cdr3_length: 13; d_call: NA; clone_size: NA; v_call: TRBV15; j_call: TRBJ1-2; cdr3_aa: CATSKGGNYGYTF; cdr3_nt: TGTGCCACCAGCAAAGGGGGTAACTATGGCTACACCTTC
cdr3_length: 16; d_call: NA; clone_size: many; v_call: TRBV6-2/TRBV6-3; j_call: TRBJ2-3; cdr3_aa: CASSYVQGEVSDTQYF; cdr3_nt: TGTGCCAGCAGTTACGTACAGGGAGAGGTTTCAGATACGCAGTATTTT
cdr3_length: 14; d_call: TRBD1; clone_size: NA; v_call: TRBV7-9; j_call: TRBJ1-4; cdr3_aa: CASSPGQAGEKLFF; cdr3_nt: TGTGCCAGCAGCCCCGGACAGGCGGGGGAAAAACTGTTTTTT
cdr3_length: 15; d_call: NA; clone_size: NA; v_call: TRBV6-2/TRBV6-3; j_call: TRBJ2-2; cdr3_aa: CASSYSQEETGELFF; cdr3_nt: TGTGCCAGCAGTTATAGTCAGGAGGAGACCGGGGAGCTGTTTTTT
cdr3_length: 15; d_call: NA; clone_size: many; v_call: TRBV7-9; j_call: TRBJ2-1; cdr3_aa: CASSSTDSSYNEQFF; cdr3_nt: TGTGCCAGCAGCTCAACCGACAGCTCCTACAATGAGCAGTTCTTC
cdr3_length: 16; d_call: TRBD1; clone_size: NA; v_call: TRBV10-3; j_call: TRBJ1-1; cdr3_aa: CAISESPGQGITEAFF; cdr3_nt: TGTGCCATCAGTGAGTCCCCGGGACAGGGGATCACTGAAGCTTTCTTT